What follows are 25 T cell receptor beta chains derived from one specimen sequenced in a study of CD8+CD57+ T cells in acquired aplastic anemia. TCR beta VDJ combinations and CDR3 sequences were profiled from genomic DNA. MiXCR, applied by TCRdb to the reads, yields one record per CDR3 protein. This table holds a few hundred thousand distinct CDR3 sequences, roughly 45% found once. Previously, flow cytometry had revealed CD8+CD57+ cell expansion in the patients chosen for sequencing. The source material was sorted CD4+, CD8+, or CD8+CD57+ T cells (not recorded which) from PBMCs. The receptors were sampled from a human donor with aplastic anemia.

The chain has TRBV9 and TRBJ2-6; D remains ambiguous. V lost 7 bases and J lost 1, with 6 bases in between. The germline V gene encodes CDR1 SGDLS and CDR2 YYNGEE. This CDR3 region has 13 residues. CDR3 amino acids: CASAPSGANVLTF. For the CDR3, the DNA is TGTGCCAGCGCACCATCTGGGGCCAACGTCCTGACTTTC.

This clonotype was counted ten times or more. This chain uses TRBV3-1 with TRBJ1-2, with a weak D call TRBD1 (6 bases). CDR3 length equals 12 residues. Germline CDR1 is LGHDT and CDR2 is YNNKEL (reference sequence). With 6 bases removed from V and 7 bases from J, the gap between germline ends came to 12 bases. The CDR3 here is CASSLQGLGYTF. The CDR3 coding sequence is TGTGCCAGCAGTCTTCAGGGGCTTGGCTACACCTTC.

V is TRBV7-9 and J is TRBJ2-7; a weak D match, TRBD1 (6 bases). Germline lookup yields CDR1 SEHNR and CDR2 FQNEAQ (reference sequence). V gave up 6 bases and J gave up 3 bases, with 18 bases separating them. The CDR3 sequence is 15 residues long. The CDR3 loop is CASSTRAGTNYEQYF. DNA of the CDR3: TGTGCCAGCAGTACCCGAGCCGGGACAAACTACGAGCAGTACTTC.

V gene TRBV10-2 combines with J gene TRBJ2-7; TRBD1 might be the D (6 bases). The CDR3 extends over 12 amino acids. Deletions cut 6 bases from V and 2 bases from J, with 8 bases between. Germline assignment: CDR1 WSHSY and CDR2 SAAADI. The CDR3 sequence is CASRQGPYEQYF. The CDR3 DNA reads TGCGCCAGCAGACAGGGACCCTACGAGCAGTACTTC.

This chain's CDR3 is CASTAGWKTQHF. The CDR3 region has the DNA TGTGCCAGCACCGCAGGGTGGAAGACCCAGCATTTT. V is TRBV2 and J is TRBJ1-5; D is possibly TRBD1 (5 bases). The CDR3 is 12 amino acids. Germline CDR1 SNHLY, CDR2 FYNNEI. The ends were cut back, 7 bases at V and 11 bases at J, with 15 bases in the middle.

This clonotype turned up a few times. The V gene is TRBV3-1, the J gene TRBJ1-4, with D possibly matching TRBD1 (5 bases). Germline V gene lookup returns CDR1 LGHDT and CDR2 YNNKEL (reference sequence). The CDR3 spans 13 residues. V shed 1 base and J shed 6 bases, with 6 bases lying between them. In nucleotides, the CDR3 is TGTGCCAGCAGCCAAGGGGGGGATGAAAAACTGTTTTTT. Translated: CASSQGGDEKLFF.

This clonotype was seen only a few times. The chain employs TRBV20-1 and TRBJ2-3; tentative D call: TRBD2 (6 bases). Germline values: CDR1 DFQATT, CDR2 SNEGSKA (reference sequence). The ends were cut back, 3 bases at V and 2 bases at J, with 15 bases in the middle. The CDR3 covers 15 residues. CDR3 sequence: CSASGASVLTDTQYF. DNA for the CDR3: TGCAGTGCTAGTGGGGCTAGCGTACTCACAGATACGCAGTATTTT.

This rearrangement joins TRBV20-1 to TRBJ1-5; TRBD1 is a possible D gene (6 bases). V was shortened by 3 bases and J by 2 bases, with 11 bases between the two germline ends. The CDR3 has 14 residues. Germline lookup yields CDR1 DFQATT and CDR2 SNEGSKA (reference sequence). CDR3 residues: CSASLAGGNQPQHF. CDR3 in DNA: TGCAGTGCTAGTCTGGCAGGGGGCAATCAGCCCCAGCATTTT.

The rearrangement joins TRBV7-2 to TRBJ1-2; TRBD1 agrees at 11 bases. With 5 bases clipped from V and 4 bases from J, the junction kept 9 bases outside the gene matches. The length of the CDR3 is 16 residues. Germline assignment: CDR1 SGHTA and CDR2 FQGNSA. The CDR3 DNA sequence: TGTGCCAGCAGCACTTACGGGACAGGGGGGGTCTATGGCTACACCTTC. Its protein product is CASSTYGTGGVYGYTF.

Regarding this clonotype: This CDR3 fails to terminate in the conserved phenylalanine or tryptophan, so it likely reflects a read error. This chain links TRBV10-3 with TRBJ2-1; 9 bases fit TRBD2. V lost 4 bases to trimming and J lost 6 bases; unmatched junction nucleotides: 10. CDR3 length: 16 amino acids. Germline CDR1 reads ENHRY; CDR2 reads SYGVKD. The CDR3 is CAISGVAGARVNEQFL. In DNA form, the CDR3 reads TGTGCCATCAGTGGAGTAGCGGGGGCGAGGGTCAATGAGCAGTTCCTC.

This clonotype showed up just once. One end of the junction varies from germline; a read error may be responsible. The chain is built from TRBV7-9 and TRBJ2-1, with 10 bases fitting TRBD2. The length of the CDR3 is 14 residues. CDR1 is SEHNR and CDR2 is FQNEAQ in the germline V gene (reference sequence). The CDR3 reads CAGSLGTSADRAFF. CDR3 in DNA: TGTGCCGGCAGCTTAGGGACTAGCGCCGATAGGGCCTTCTTC.

This clonotype was found many times. This chain connects TRBV11-1 to TRBJ2-7; 7 bases match TRBD2. Trimming cost V 2 bases and J 5 bases; bases outside gene matches: 12. The CDR3 spans 16 residues. The germline gives CDR1 SGHAT, CDR2 FQDESV (reference sequence). The CDR3 sequence is CASSLNPRGVRNEQYF. For the CDR3, the DNA is TGTGCCAGCAGCTTAAACCCTCGGGGGGTTCGAAACGAGCAGTACTTC.

A remark on this clonotype: This clone may be a read error of a much larger clone one base away. The chain uses TRBV6-5 and TRBJ1-4, with TRBD1 identical over 10 bases. Germline lookup yields CDR1 MNHEY and CDR2 SVGAGI. The trim removed 6 bases at V and 5 bases at J, leaving 6 bases unmatched. The CDR3 spans 15 residues. The CDR3 reads CASSETGGENEKLFF. CDR3 nucleotide sequence: TGTGCCAGCAGCGAGACAGGGGGCGAGAATGAAAAACTGTTTTTT.

The chain carries TRBV15 and TRBJ1-1; the match to TRBD1 covers 9 bases. V trimming: 1 base; J trimming: 7 bases; junction bases outside the gene matches: 16. CDR1 is LNHNV, CDR2 YYDKDF, per germline (reference sequence). The CDR3 extends over 18 amino acids. The CDR3 protein is CATSRGGQGGVLSVEAFF. CDR3 in DNA: TGTGCCACCAGCAGAGGGGGACAGGGCGGAGTACTGTCCGTTGAAGCTTTCTTT.

As to this clonotype: This may be a read error: a much more frequent sequence differs by one nucleotide. The genes are TRBV9 and TRBJ2-2; tentative D call: TRBD2 (5 bases). Trimming removed 7 bases from V and 6 bases from J, with 16 bases in between. The CDR3 loop spans 14 amino acids. The germline V gene has CDR1 SGDLS and CDR2 YYNGEE. Written as DNA, the CDR3 is TGTGCCAGCGGTTCTAATGAGGGTCCCGGGGAGCTGTTTTTT. It yields the protein CASGSNEGPGELFF.

V is TRBV19 and J is TRBJ1-5; D might be TRBD1 (6 bases). Trimming took 6 bases from V and 3 from J, leaving 12 bases between them. CDR3 length equals 14 residues. Germline assignment: CDR1 LNHDA and CDR2 SQIVND (reference sequence). In DNA form, the CDR3 reads TGTGCCAGTAGCATGGACAGAATCAATCAGCCCCAGCATTTT. Amino acid sequence: CASSMDRINQPQHF. Together with reference TRBV19 and TRBJ1-5, the CDR3 gives the full variable domain: DGGITQSPKYLFRKEGQNVTLSCEQNLNHDAMYWYRQDPGQGLRLIYYSQIVNDFQKGDIAEGYSVSREKKESFPLTVTSAQKNPTAFYLCASSMDRINQPQHFGDGTRLSIL.

This clonotype was detected ten times or more. This chain uses TRBV5-1 with TRBJ2-2, with 10 bases lining up with TRBD1. V lost 4 bases and J lost 10; bases outside the gene matches: 7. This CDR3 comprises 14 residues. Germline lookup yields CDR1 SGHRS and CDR2 YFSETQ. The chain's CDR3 is CASSVRDRGTELFF. CDR3 nucleotide sequence: TGCGCCAGCAGCGTCCGGGACAGGGGCACGGAGCTGTTTTTT.

The chain carries TRBV7-3 and TRBJ1-2; 9 bases fit TRBD1. V shed 4 bases and J 7 bases; nucleotides not matched to a gene: 13. The CDR3 has 16 amino acids. The germline V gene has CDR1 SGHTA and CDR2 FQGTGA. Here the CDR3 DNA reads TGTGCCAGCAGCTCCTATCGGGACAGGGCCGCGGGTGGCTACACCTTC. Its translation: CASSSYRDRAAGGYTF. The complete variable domain, with remaining parts taken from reference TRBV7-3 and TRBJ1-2, reads GAGVSQTPSNKVTEKGKYVELRCDPISGHTALYWYRQSLGQGPEFLIYFQGTGAADDSGLPNDRFFAVRPEGSVSTLKIQRTERGDSAVYLCASSSYRDRAAGGYTFGSGTRLTVV.

This clonotype was counted a few times. V and J are TRBV18 and TRBJ2-3; 7 positions agree with TRBD2. Germline CDR1 and CDR2: KGHSH and LQKENI. The CDR3 is made up of 16 amino acids. After removal of 0 bases from V and 1 base from J, the junction contained 4 bases not matched to a gene. The CDR3 loop reads CASSPPNRGGTDTQYF. The CDR3 DNA reads as TGTGCCAGCTCACCACCTAATCGGGGGGGCACAGATACGCAGTATTTT.

A remark on this clonotype: Given a much more abundant clone one base away, this may be a read error. The V and J genes are TRBV5-6 and TRBJ1-1; D is uncertain. CDR3 length: 14 amino acids. Trimming left V 7 bases short and J 3 bases short, with 16 bases between. From germline, CDR1 is SGHDT and CDR2 YYEEEE. DNA for the CDR3: TGTGCCAGCGGTACGCTCAAAGAAGACACTGAAGCTTTCTTT. Encoded protein: CASGTLKEDTEAFF.

The V call is TRBV5-1, the J call TRBJ2-6, with D maybe TRBD1 (5 bases). Germline CDR1 is SGHRS and CDR2 is YFSETQ. V was pared by 0 bases and J by 0 bases, with 10 bases between. There are 17 residues in the CDR3. The DNA of the CDR3 is TGCGCCAGCAGCTTGGCCAGGGCGATCTCTGGGGCCAACGTCCTGACTTTC. It yields the protein CASSLARAISGANVLTF.

This clonotype was picked up a small number of times. The rearrangement joins TRBV2 to TRBJ2-3; either TRBD1 or TRBD2 may supply D (5 bases each). The V gene's germline CDR1 is SNHLY and CDR2 FYNNEI. V gave up 7 bases and J gave up 1 base, with 12 bases separating them. This CDR3 comprises 14 residues. The DNA for the CDR3 is TGTGCCAGCACCTACATGGGGGGCACAGATACGCAGTATTTT. Translated: CASTYMGGTDTQYF.

The table lists this clonotype with many counts. The chain combines TRBV6-1 with TRBJ2-5, with 8 positions matching TRBD2. V lost 1 base to trimming and J lost 7 bases; unmatched junction nucleotides: 5. Germline V gives CDR1 MNHNS, CDR2 SASEGT. The CDR3 sequence is 14 residues long. The CDR3, as DNA: TGTGCCAGCAGTGAAGATAGCGGGGCCAGGACCCAGTACTTC. Translating gives CASSEDSGARTQYF.

This clonotype has ten or more counts. The chain couples TRBV2 to TRBJ1-5; D perhaps matches TRBD1 (5 bases). The better agreement between TRBJ2-3 and the DNA end casts doubt on the J call. The CDR3 runs to 15 residues. CDR1 is SNHLY and CDR2 is FYNNEI in the germline V gene. CDR3 sequence: CASSPDRPSNQPQYF. CDR3 DNA sequence: TGTGCCAGCAGTCCTGACAGACCAAGCAATCAGCCCCAGTATTTT.

This clonotype was seen at least ten times. V is TRBV5-1 and J is TRBJ2-7; 7 bases are a match to TRBD2. Germline lookup yields CDR1 SGHRS and CDR2 YFSETQ. The CDR3 length is 15 residues. J was trimmed by 2 bases and V by 1 base; bases with no gene match: 6. The CDR3, as DNA: TGCGCCAGCAGCTTGTTTCAGGGAGGGACCTACGAGCAGTACTTC. Translating gives CASSLFQGGTYEQYF.